This T cell receptor (beta chain) stems from a study of blood T cell repertoires in COVID-19. For the study at large: COVID-19 samples, acute and convalescent, were from the United States, Italy and Spain. PBMCs, B-cell-depleted T cells, or T cells provided the cDNA or gDNA that made up the material.

Germline V lookup: CDR1 LNHDA, CDR2 SQIVND (reference sequence). The CDR3 spans 12 residues. V was clipped by 3 bases and J by 10 bases, with 12 bases between them. Original handling: Quantification of nucleated cells was approximated via reference gene primer amplification. Assay used: immunoSEQ multiplex PCR; TCRdb lists only in-frame clones, some missing. D and trimming were read from the DNA, whereas the V and J calls and clone size are those reported in that table. The sample consists of 60,000 to 70,000 clones, approximately 91% of them appearing once. V and J are TRBV19 and TRBJ1-1; D is possibly TRBD1 (6 bases). The sample was peripheral blood. This TCR derives from a human donor with active COVID-19. The donor label of this sample is uncertain. The CDR3 DNA reads as TGTGCCAGTAGTATTAAGGGACATGGAGCTTTCTTT. Protein: CASSIKGHGAFF.